A single sample is the source of the 27 T cell receptor beta chains below, sequenced in a study of shared clonotypes between healthy human individuals. Data came from immunoSEQ multiplex PCR; TCRdb stores just in-frame clones and leaves some out. The profile covers some 1.1 million clones, with 60% to 85% appearing a single time and over 0.8% taken by the ten largest. The sequencing input was memory CD4+ T cells from PBMCs. Sample subset: CD45RA-negative fraction. The receptors were sampled from a man younger than 35 in good health. Some clones in this sample may be carry-over from other donors' samples.

This chain joins TRBV18 and TRBJ2-5; possibly TRBD2 for D (6 bases). This CDR3 contains 14 residues. V was shortened by 2 bases and J by 3 bases, with 10 bases between the two germline ends. Per germline, CDR1 KGHSH and CDR2 LQKENI. The CDR3 loop is CASSPALAKETQYF. The CDR3 DNA follows: TGTGCCAGCTCACCAGCGCTAGCGAAAGAGACCCAGTACTTC.

The J gene is TRBJ2-5, the V gene TRBV5-1; D possibly corresponds to TRBD1 (5 bases). The V gene lost 2 bases and the J gene lost 5 bases, with 10 bases spanning the gap. This CDR3 is built from 13 residues. CDR1 and CDR2 (germline): SGHRS, YFSETQ. CDR3 loop: CASSFLGAETQYF. The DNA of the CDR3 is TGCGCCAGCAGCTTTTTAGGGGCCGAGACCCAGTACTTC. Complete variable domain (other parts from reference TRBV5-1 and TRBJ2-5): KAGVTQTPRYLIKTRGQQVTLSCSPISGHRSVSWYQQTPGQGLQFLFEYFSETQRNKGNFPGRFSGRQFSNSRSEMNVSTLELGDSALYLCASSFLGAETQYFGPGTRLLVL.

The chain uses TRBV29-1 and TRBJ2-4; D tentatively reads TRBD1 or TRBD2 (5 bases each). CDR1 and CDR2 from the germline V gene are SQVTM and ANQGSEA. The CDR3 runs to 14 residues. Trimming took 4 bases from V and 5 from J, leaving 15 bases between them. The CDR3 coding sequence is TGCAGCGTTGTAAGGGACGGGTTCCAAAACATTCAGTACTTC. Protein product: CSVVRDGFQNIQYF.

The chain has TRBV4-2 and TRBJ2-3; no definite D call. Trimming stripped 4 bases from V and 6 bases from J, with 23 bases between. Germline lookup yields CDR1 LGHNA and CDR2 YNFKEQ. There are 17 residues in the CDR3. The CDR3 nucleotides read TGTGCCAGCAGCCCGCGAGTGGTAGCTCATACCCCGGATACGCAGTATTTT. Its translation: CASSPRVVAHTPDTQYF.

As for this clone: Within the sample, other DNA sequences also encode this same CDR3. This chain's CDR3 is CASSIDTRYQPQHF. Here the CDR3 DNA reads TGTGCCAGTAGTATAGATACCAGATATCAGCCCCAGCATTTT. The chain employs TRBV19 and TRBJ1-5; no firm D call. Looked up from germline, CDR1 is LNHDA and CDR2 is SQIVND (reference sequence). The CDR3 is made up of 14 amino acids. V gave up 0 bases and J gave up 5 bases, with 8 bases separating them.

The rearrangement uses TRBV9 and TRBJ2-1; TRBD2 agrees at 10 bases. J was trimmed by 4 bases and V by 3 bases; bases with no gene match: 7. Germline assignment: CDR1 SGDLS and CDR2 YYNGEE. The CDR3 covers 16 residues. The CDR3 DNA reads TGTGCCAGCAGCGCCCAAACTAGCGGGGTTTACAATGAGCAGTTCTTC. This codes for CASSAQTSGVYNEQFF.

This clone was picked up a small number of times. The rearrangement joins TRBV5-1 to TRBJ1-2; TRBD1 matches at 7 bases. The CDR3 sequence is 13 residues long. The trim removed 4 bases at V and 4 bases at J, leaving 4 bases unmatched. From germline, CDR1 is SGHRS and CDR2 YFSETQ. DNA of the CDR3: TGCGCCAGCAGCACTGCAGGGGGCTATGGCTACACCTTC. Amino acids: CASSTAGGYGYTF. Variable domain in full (rest from reference TRBV5-1 and TRBJ1-2): KAGVTQTPRYLIKTRGQQVTLSCSPISGHRSVSWYQQTPGQGLQFLFEYFSETQRNKGNFPGRFSGRQFSNSRSEMNVSTLELGDSALYLCASSTAGGYGYTFGSGTRLTVV.

CDR3 residues: CASSERGNNQPQHF. DNA of the CDR3: TGTGCCAGCAGTGAGAGGGGAAACAATCAGCCCCAGCATTTT. J is TRBJ1-5 and V is TRBV6-1, with D possibly being TRBD1 (5 bases). Trimming took off 3 bases at V and 3 bases at J, with 9 bases between the two ends. The CDR3 has 14 amino acids. Germline assignment: CDR1 MNHNS and CDR2 SASEGT.

The chain uses TRBV5-1 and TRBJ2-3; no reliable D call. The CDR3 runs 15 residues. Trimming removed 4 bases from V and 0 bases from J, with 12 bases in between. Germline CDR1 is SGHRS and CDR2 is YFSETQ. CDR3 amino acids: CASSPGQPSTDTQYF. CDR3 bases: TGCGCCAGCAGCCCAGGCCAGCCAAGCACAGATACGCAGTATTTT.

This clone was found many times. The sample contains more than one DNA sequence encoding this CDR3. CDR3 loop: CASRQGVGRGYTF. The CDR3 DNA sequence: TGTGCCAGCAGACAGGGGGTCGGGCGTGGCTACACCTTC. The chain combines TRBV27 with TRBJ1-2; 8 bases are shared with TRBD1. V shed 6 bases, J shed 7 bases, and the junction held 7 bases outside the gene matches. Germline V gene lookup returns CDR1 MNHEY and CDR2 SMNVEV (reference sequence). This CDR3 is 13 amino acids long.

This clone appeared a few times. CDR3 bases: TGTGCCAGCTTAGCAGGCCCGGGTCCTCGAAACACCATATATTTT. This encodes CASLAGPGPRNTIYF. The chain links TRBV28 to TRBJ1-3; D gene uncertain. With 8 bases removed from V and 5 bases from J, the gap between germline ends came to 19 bases. CDR1 MDHEN and CDR2 SYDVKM come from the germline V gene. This CDR3 region has 15 residues. The entire variable domain, with the rest obtained from reference TRBV28 and TRBJ1-3, is as follows: DVKVTQSSRYLVKRTGEKVFLECVQDMDHENMFWYRQDPGLGLRLIYFSYDVKMKEKGDIPEGYSVSREKKERFSLILESASTNQTSMYLCASLAGPGPRNTIYFGEGSWLTVV.

This sequence joins TRBV6-1 and TRBJ1-1, with 10 bases that match TRBD1. In germline, CDR1 is MNHNS, CDR2 SASEGT. The ends lost 5 bases at V and 2 bases at J; junction bases unmatched: 5. The CDR3 is made up of 15 amino acids. Here the CDR3 DNA reads TGTGCCAGCAGTAGCCGACAGGGGGCAAACACTGAAGCTTTCTTT. This gives the protein CASSSRQGANTEAFF.

V gene TRBV5-1 combines with J gene TRBJ1-4, with 8 positions matching TRBD1. J lost 7 bases, V lost 4 bases, and 9 bases had no gene match. CDR3 length: 15 residues. In germline, CDR1 is SGHRS, CDR2 YFSETQ. CDR3 sequence (DNA): TGCGCCAGCAGCCCCTTACAGGGGGTGAGTGAAAAACTGTTTTTT. Translated, it gives CASSPLQGVSEKLFF.

The CDR3 sequence: CASSLTETGELFF. In nucleotides, the CDR3 is TGCGCCAGCAGCTTGACAGAGACCGGGGAGCTGTTTTTT. V usage is TRBV5-1 and J usage is TRBJ2-2; no clear D gene. Per the germline V gene, CDR1 is SGHRS and CDR2 is YFSETQ. V was shortened by 1 base and J by 5 bases, with 6 bases between the two germline ends. The CDR3 has 13 amino acids. The complete variable domain, with remaining parts taken from reference TRBV5-1 and TRBJ2-2, reads KAGVTQTPRYLIKTRGQQVTLSCSPISGHRSVSWYQQTPGQGLQFLFEYFSETQRNKGNFPGRFSGRQFSNSRSEMNVSTLELGDSALYLCASSLTETGELFFGEGSRLTVL.

The chain uses TRBV15 and TRBJ1-3; 7 bases agree with TRBD1. The CDR3 is made up of 16 amino acids. Germline V gives CDR1 LNHNV, CDR2 YYDKDF (reference sequence). Losses at the gene ends were 0 bases for V and 2 bases for J; bases not matched to a gene: 4. The CDR3 is CATSRDRGQAGNTIYF. The CDR3 coding sequence is TGTGCCACCAGCAGAGATCGAGGACAGGCTGGAAACACCATATATTTT.

The V and J genes are TRBV4-3 and TRBJ2-1; maybe TRBD2 (5 bases). This CDR3 has 15 residues. Germline values: CDR1 LGHNA, CDR2 YSLEER. V gave up 4 bases and J gave up 5 bases, with 15 bases separating them. The CDR3 spells CASSPRWVEDNEQFF. CDR3 sequence (DNA): TGCGCCAGCAGCCCCAGATGGGTGGAGGACAATGAGCAGTTCTTC.

The chain couples TRBV19 to TRBJ2-7, with a tentative D call TRBD1 (5 bases). The V and J ends lost 4 bases and 6 bases respectively, with 10 bases between them. The CDR3 spans 12 residues. The germline V gene has CDR1 LNHDA and CDR2 SQIVND (reference sequence). CDR3 bases: TGTGCCAGTAGTAGGGGCCGTTTCGAGCAGTACTTC. It codes for CASSRGRFEQYF.

The chain combines TRBV5-1 with TRBJ2-3; no clear D. The V end was cut by 0 bases, the J end by 4 bases, with 9 bases between. The CDR3 is 14 amino acids. CDR1 SGHRS and CDR2 YFSETQ come from the germline V gene. Written as DNA, the CDR3 is TGCGCCAGCAGCTTGGGTGCTTTAGCAGATACGCAGTATTTT. It encodes CASSLGALADTQYF.

The chain links TRBV28 to TRBJ1-2; 12 nucleotides align to TRBD1. Germline V CDR1 and CDR2: MDHEN, SYDVKM. This CDR3 is built from 14 residues. The junction had 3 bases not matched to a gene; V was cut back by 4 bases and J by 6 bases. CDR3 in amino acids: CASSSGQGANGYTF. CDR3 bases: TGTGCCAGCAGTTCGGGACAGGGGGCGAATGGCTACACCTTC.

V is TRBV2 and J is TRBJ2-3; no clear D gene. CDR3 length: 12 residues. Germline assignment: CDR1 SNHLY and CDR2 FYNNEI. Trimming left V 6 bases short and J 0 bases short, with 4 bases between. This CDR3 reads CASSSSTDTQYF. For the CDR3, the DNA is TGTGCCAGCAGCTCTAGCACAGATACGCAGTATTTT.

The J gene is TRBJ1-2, the V gene TRBV4-1, with D unclear. Trimming pared 2 bases from V and 3 bases from J, leaving 16 bases between. The CDR3 has 16 amino acids. CDR1 and CDR2 (germline): MGHRA, YSYEKL. CDR3 protein: CASSQLTSGVDYGYTF. The DNA for the CDR3 is TGCGCCAGCAGCCAATTAACCTCTGGGGTCGACTATGGCTACACCTTC.

CDR3 residues: CASSLVTTGGSTGELFF. The DNA of the CDR3 is TGTGCCAGCAGCTTGGTCACAACGGGAGGGTCCACCGGGGAGCTGTTTTTT. The gene calls are TRBV5-6 and TRBJ2-2; 8 nucleotides align to TRBD2. This CDR3 has 17 residues. The germline V gene has CDR1 SGHDT and CDR2 YYEEEE. Trimming took 0 bases from V and 4 from J; bases not matched to a gene: 8. Combining the CDR3 with reference TRBV5-6 and TRBJ2-2 gives the whole variable domain DAGVTQSPTHLIKTRGQQVTLRCSPKSGHDTVSWYQQALGQGPQFIFQYYEEEERQRGNFPDRFSGHQFPNYSSELNVNALLLGDSALYLCASSLVTTGGSTGELFFGEGSRLTVL.

The chain joins TRBV2 to TRBJ2-7, with 8 bases lining up with TRBD1. Trimming cost V 6 bases and J 3 bases; bases outside gene matches: 7. This CDR3 spans 14 amino acids. Germline CDR1 and CDR2: SNHLY and FYNNEI. In DNA, the CDR3 is TGTGCCAGCAGGAGGGGACAGGTTAACTACGAGCAGTACTTC. This sequence encodes CASRRGQVNYEQYF.

This clone was seen a few times. The rearrangement uses TRBV6-1 and TRBJ1-5, with D uncertain. Germline loops: CDR1 MNHNS, CDR2 SASEGT. The CDR3 totals 16 residues. The germline V and J ends were trimmed by 4 bases and 6 bases, with 19 bases remaining between them. The DNA for the CDR3 is TGTGCCAGCAGTGCACCGGCTCCTAGGCGGGTTCAGCCCCAGCATTTT. It translates to CASSAPAPRRVQPQHF.

This chain joins TRBV4-3 and TRBJ1-3, with TRBD1 as a possible D gene (6 bases). Germline CDR1 LGHNA, CDR2 YSLEER. Trimming pared 0 bases from V and 3 bases from J, leaving 9 bases between. The CDR3 length is 15 residues. This CDR3 reads CASSQDGRGGNTIYF. The CDR3 bases are TGCGCCAGCAGCCAAGACGGCAGGGGTGGAAACACCATATATTTT.

The V and J genes are TRBV2 and TRBJ2-1; 10 bases line up with TRBD1. Germline CDR1 SNHLY, CDR2 FYNNEI. V gave up 6 bases and J gave up 2 bases; unmatched junction bases: 1. The CDR3 runs to 14 residues. CDR3 coding DNA: TGTGCCAGCAGGGGGACAGGGGCCTACAATGAGCAGTTCTTC. This gives the protein CASRGTGAYNEQFF.

This clone came up a few times. At the DNA level, this CDR3 is encoded by other sequences in the same sample as well. The chain links TRBV7-3 to TRBJ2-3; a possible D gene is TRBD2 (5 bases). Germline assignment: CDR1 SGHTA and CDR2 FQGTGA. With 5 bases removed from V and 2 bases from J, the gap between germline ends came to 11 bases. The CDR3 consists of 14 residues. In nucleotides, the CDR3 is TGTGCCAGCAGCCCGGACGGGAACACAGATACGCAGTATTTT. Amino acid sequence: CASSPDGNTDTQYF.